A selection of T cell receptor beta chains follows, all from one sample in a study of blood T cell repertoires in COVID-19. Clones were read by immunoSEQ multiplex PCR, and TCRdb kept only the in-frame ones, dropping some. The sample records around 70,000 clones, roughly 88% being singletons. The specimen sequenced was peripheral blood. These receptors were obtained from a human donor in a cohort sampled during active COVID-19. CDR3s include the opening cysteine and the closing phenylalanine or tryptophan. The order of the fields is clone size, J gene, V gene, CDR3 length, D gene, CDR3 protein, CDR3 DNA. A D gene is named only where the DNA matches it firmly. The size of a clone is reported for some rows only, either as once, few or many, or as a class for expanded clones.

>.|TRBJ2-5|TRBV27|16|TRBD2
CASSSSSGGLQETQYF
TGTGCCAGCAGTTCCTCTAGCGGGGGACTCCAAGAGACCCAGTACTTC
>.|TRBJ1-1|TRBV7-2|15|.
CASSLWAGVNTEAFF
TGTGCCAGCAGCTTATGGGCAGGGGTGAACACTGAAGCTTTCTTT
>.|TRBJ1-5|TRBV24-1|17|TRBD1
CATSDRGTGEGNQPQHF
TGTGCCACCAGTGATCGAGGGACAGGGGAGGGCAATCAGCCCCAGCATTTT
>.|TRBJ2-1|TRBV29-1|13|.
CSAGNPSYNEQFF
TGCAGCGCCGGGAACCCCTCCTACAATGAGCAGTTCTTC
>.|TRBJ2-7|TRBV30|14|TRBD1
CAWSYATGGNEQYF
TGTGCCTGGAGCTACGCTACAGGGGGCAACGAGCAGTACTTC
>.|TRBJ2-1|TRBV28|13|.
CATNDRSTNEQFF
TGTGCCACCAATGACAGGAGCACCAATGAGCAGTTCTTC
>once|TRBJ2-1|TRBV27|14|TRBD2
CASSSGRSYNEQFF
TGTGCCAGCAGTTCCGGGAGGTCCTACAATGAGCAGTTCTTC
>.|TRBJ1-5|TRBV4-2|14|.
CASSLGTPQAAQHF
TGTGCCAGCAGCCTTGGGACACCCCAAGCAGCCCAGCATTTT
>.|TRBJ2-2|TRBV4-1|17|TRBD2
CASSRETPGTSFGELFF
TGCGCCAGCAGCCGCGAAACCCCCGGGACTAGCTTCGGGGAGCTGTTTTTT
>.|TRBJ1-3|TRBV12-3/TRBV12-4|12|.
CASSFYRNTIYF
TGTGCCAGCAGCTTCTATAGAAACACCATATATTTT
>.|TRBJ2-7|TRBV27|14|TRBD2
CASSFLAGDYEQYF
TGTGCCAGCAGTTTCTTAGCGGGAGATTACGAGCAGTACTTC
>.|TRBJ2-5|TRBV5-6|15|TRBD2
CASSFILAGMETQYF
TGTGCCAGCAGCTTTATACTAGCGGGAATGGAGACCCAGTACTTC
>.|TRBJ1-3|TRBV25-1|16|.
CASTDGRSSSGNTIYF
TGTGCCAGCACCGATGGGCGCTCGAGCTCTGGAAACACCATATATTTT
>.|TRBJ2-1|TRBV30|13|.
CAWSAEIGGEQFF
TGTGCCTGGAGTGCCGAAATAGGGGGTGAGCAGTTCTTC
>.|TRBJ2-7|TRBV5-6|18|TRBD2
CASSSHPTTSGRPYEQYF
TGTGCCAGCAGCTCGCACCCAACGACTAGCGGGAGACCCTACGAGCAGTACTTC
>.|TRBJ2-5|TRBV7-9|16|.
CASSEEKEGNQETQYF
TGTGCCAGCAGCGAGGAGAAGGAGGGTAACCAAGAGACCCAGTACTTC
>.|TRBJ2-7|TRBV6-5|13|TRBD2
CASKSSGRDEQYF
TGTGCCAGCAAGTCTAGCGGGAGGGACGAGCAGTACTTC